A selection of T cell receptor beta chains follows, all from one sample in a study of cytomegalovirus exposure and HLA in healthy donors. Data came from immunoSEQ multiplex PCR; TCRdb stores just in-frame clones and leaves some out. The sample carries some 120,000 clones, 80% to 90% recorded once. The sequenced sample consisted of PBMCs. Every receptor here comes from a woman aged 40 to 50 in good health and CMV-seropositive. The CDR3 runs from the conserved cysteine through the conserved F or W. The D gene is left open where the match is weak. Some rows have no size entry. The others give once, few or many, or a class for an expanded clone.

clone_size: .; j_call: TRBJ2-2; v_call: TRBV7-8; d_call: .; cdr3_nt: TGTGCCAGCAGCTTACTCCTAGCGTTGAACACCGGGGAGCTGTTTTTT; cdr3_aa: CASSLLLALNTGELFF
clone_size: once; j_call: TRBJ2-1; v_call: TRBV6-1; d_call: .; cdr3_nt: TGTGCCAGCAAGCGAAATGAGCAGTTCTTC; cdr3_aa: CASKRNEQFF
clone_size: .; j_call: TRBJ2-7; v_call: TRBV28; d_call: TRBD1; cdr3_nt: TGTGCCAGCAGTCCCGGACAGGGGGCCTACGAGCAGTACTTC; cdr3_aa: CASSPGQGAYEQYF
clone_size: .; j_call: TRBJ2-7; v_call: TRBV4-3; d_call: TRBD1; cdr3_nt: TGCGCCAGCAGCCAAGACCACAGGGGGTTCTCCGACGAGCAGTACTTC; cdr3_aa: CASSQDHRGFSDEQYF
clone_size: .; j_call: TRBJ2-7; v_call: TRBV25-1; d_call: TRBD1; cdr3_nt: TGTGCCAGCAGCGAAGGACAGGGCGAGCAGTACTTC; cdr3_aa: CASSEGQGEQYF
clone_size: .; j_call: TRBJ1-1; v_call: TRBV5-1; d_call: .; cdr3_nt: TGCGCCAGCAGCCCTGGACACACTGGGAACACTGAAGCTTTCTTT; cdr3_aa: CASSPGHTGNTEAFF
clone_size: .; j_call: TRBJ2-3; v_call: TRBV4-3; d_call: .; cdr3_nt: TGCGCCAGCAGCCGAGACCTGGGAGGTGGCCCCACAGATACGCAGTATTTT; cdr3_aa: CASSRDLGGGPTDTQYF
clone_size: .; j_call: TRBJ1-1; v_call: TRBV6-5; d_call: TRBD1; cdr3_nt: TGTGCCAGCAGTTCTAACACAGGGGGTTGGACTGAAGCTTTCTTT; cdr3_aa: CASSSNTGGWTEAFF
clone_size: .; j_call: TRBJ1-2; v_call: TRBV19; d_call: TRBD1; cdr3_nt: TGTGCCAGTAGTATTTCGACAGGGACTGGGACTGGCTACACCTTC; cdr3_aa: CASSISTGTGTGYTF
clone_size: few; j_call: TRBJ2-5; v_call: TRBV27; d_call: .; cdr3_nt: TGTGCCAGCAGTTTGAGGGTCGGCGAGACCCAGTACTTC; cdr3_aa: CASSLRVGETQYF
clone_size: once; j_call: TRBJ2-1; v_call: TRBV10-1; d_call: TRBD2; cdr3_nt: TGCGCCAGCAGCCCCGGGACTATCAATCAGCAGTTCTTC; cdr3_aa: CASSPGTINQQFF
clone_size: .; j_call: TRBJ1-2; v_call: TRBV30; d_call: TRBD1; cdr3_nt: TGTGCCTGGAAAGGGGTGGCGCAGAGGCAGGGGGCAGCTAACTATGGCTACACCTTC; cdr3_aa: CAWKGVAQRQGAANYGYTF
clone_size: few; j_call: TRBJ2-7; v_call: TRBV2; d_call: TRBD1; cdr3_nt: TGTGCCAGCAGAAAGACAGGGGACTCCTACGAGCAGTACTTC; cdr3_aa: CASRKTGDSYEQYF
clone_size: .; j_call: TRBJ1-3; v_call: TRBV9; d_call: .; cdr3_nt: TGTGCCAGCAGCACGCAGGGATCTGCGGGAAACACCATATATTTT; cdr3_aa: CASSTQGSAGNTIYF
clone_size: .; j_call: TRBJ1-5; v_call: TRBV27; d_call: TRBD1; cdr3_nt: TGTGCCAGCAGTTTAGGGACAGGGGGCAATCAGCCCCAGCATTTT; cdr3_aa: CASSLGTGGNQPQHF
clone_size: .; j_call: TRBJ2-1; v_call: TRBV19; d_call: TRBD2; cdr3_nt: TGTGCCAGTAGTCTAGGGAGCGGGAGTAGGCGCAATGAGCAGTTCTTC; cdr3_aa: CASSLGSGSRRNEQFF
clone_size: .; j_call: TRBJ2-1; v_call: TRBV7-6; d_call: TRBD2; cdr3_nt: TGTGCCAGCAGCGGGGTAGTAGCGGGAGTAACTTGGAATGAGCAGTTCTTC; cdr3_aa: CASSGVVAGVTWNEQFF
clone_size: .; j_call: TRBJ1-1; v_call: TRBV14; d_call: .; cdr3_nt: TGTGCCAGCAGCCACCACATGCGGACAGCTTCTGAAGCTTTCTTT; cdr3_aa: CASSHHMRTASEAFF
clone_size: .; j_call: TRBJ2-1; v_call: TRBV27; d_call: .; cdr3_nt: TGTGCCAGCAGTTTAGGTCGGGGAAATGAGCAGTTCTTC; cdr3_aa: CASSLGRGNEQFF
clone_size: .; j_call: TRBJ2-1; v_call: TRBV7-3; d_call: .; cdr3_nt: TGTGCCAGCAGCACTCTAGCCTACAATGAGCAGTTCTTC; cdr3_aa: CASSTLAYNEQFF
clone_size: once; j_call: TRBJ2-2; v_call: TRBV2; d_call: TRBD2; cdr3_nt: TGTGCCAGCAGTGATGGGCTAGCGGGAGACACCGGGGAGCTGTTTTTT; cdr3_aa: CASSDGLAGDTGELFF
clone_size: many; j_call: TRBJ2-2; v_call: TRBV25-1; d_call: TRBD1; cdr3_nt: TGTGCCAGCAGTGAATCTGACAGGGATCACACCGGGGAGCTGTTTTTT; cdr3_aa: CASSESDRDHTGELFF
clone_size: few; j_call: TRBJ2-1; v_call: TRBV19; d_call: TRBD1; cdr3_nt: TGTGCCAGTAATGGACAGGGGAGACCCAATGAGCAGTTCTTC; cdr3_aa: CASNGQGRPNEQFF
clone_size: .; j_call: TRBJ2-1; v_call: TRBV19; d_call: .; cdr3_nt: TGTGCCACGGGACTCATGAACAATGAGCAGTTCTTC; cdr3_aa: CATGLMNNEQFF
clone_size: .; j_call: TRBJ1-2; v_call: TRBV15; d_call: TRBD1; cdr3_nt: TGTGCCACCAGCAGAGTTGGGGACAGGGGGCTCAGCTATGGCTACACCTTC; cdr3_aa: CATSRVGDRGLSYGYTF
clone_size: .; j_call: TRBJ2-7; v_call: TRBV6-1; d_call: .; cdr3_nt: TGTGCCAGCAGTTACAGCCACGAGCAGTACTTC; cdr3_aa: CASSYSHEQYF
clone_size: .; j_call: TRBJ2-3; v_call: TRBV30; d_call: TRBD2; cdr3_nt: TGTGCCTGGACTAGCGGGCGTAGCACAGATACGCAGTATTTT; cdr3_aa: CAWTSGRSTDTQYF
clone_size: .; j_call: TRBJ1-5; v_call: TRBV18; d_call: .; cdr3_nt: TGTGCCAGCTCACCACAGGACACAGGTCCCCAGCATTTT; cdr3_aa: CASSPQDTGPQHF
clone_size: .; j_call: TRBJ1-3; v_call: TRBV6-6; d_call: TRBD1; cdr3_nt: TGTGCCAGCAGTTACACCGGGACAGCAGTCGGAAACACCATATATTTT; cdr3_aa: CASSYTGTAVGNTIYF
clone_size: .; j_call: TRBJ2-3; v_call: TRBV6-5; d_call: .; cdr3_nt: TGTGCCAGCAGTTACTCGGACGGGGTGAATACGCAGTATTTT; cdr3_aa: CASSYSDGVNTQYF
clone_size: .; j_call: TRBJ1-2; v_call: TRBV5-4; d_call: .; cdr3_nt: TGTGCCAGCAGCCTATATACGAACAGGGCCAACTATGGCTACACCTTC; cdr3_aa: CASSLYTNRANYGYTF